The T cell receptor (beta chain) described here comes from a study of blood T cell repertoires in COVID-19. Germline V CDR1 and CDR2: ENHRY, SYGVKD. V gave up 2 bases and J gave up 5 bases; unmatched junction bases: 8. This CDR3 has 16 amino acids. The table came from immunoSEQ multiplex PCR; TCRdb's copy has only in-frame clones and leaves some out. The sample carries about 410,000 clones, under 90% recorded once. V usage is TRBV10-3 and J usage is TRBJ2-3; TRBD2 matches at 9 bases. This TCR was sampled from a woman aged 25 to 39 who had recovered from COVID-19. Sequencing was carried out using PBMCs or T cells enriched from blood (not recorded which). CDR3 in DNA: TGTGCCATCAGTGAGGGCGGCGGGAGGGCCGTAGATACGCAGTATTTT. Its protein is CAISEGGGRAVDTQYF.